This entry is about one TCR beta chain. What it binds is not known. The study profiled TCR beta VDJ and CDR3 using genomic DNA as template. One entry per CDR3 protein results from TCRdb running MiXCR on the reads. In the table there are 180,000 or so distinct CDR3 sequences, around half of which are singletons. The data are from a study of CD8+CD57+ T cells in acquired aplastic anemia. At the level of the study: Sorted CD4+ and CD8+ cells gave a mean 3.2 ug DNA, range about 0.19 to 27.4 ug. Broader study findings: There were twenty-nine CD8+ CDR3 sequences that occurred in both patients and controls. In CD8+ cells, Simpson's diversity showed no significant difference between patients and controls.

Germline loops: CDR1 MNHEY, CDR2 SMNVEV (reference sequence). The CDR3 has 15 amino acids. Trimming removed 3 bases at V and 2 bases at J, with 10 bases between. The gene calls are TRBV27 and TRBJ2-2, with D possibly matching TRBD1 (6 bases). This receptor was identified in a human donor in good health. Sequences were obtained from sorted CD4+, CD8+, or CD8+CD57+ T cells (not recorded which) from PBMCs. The DNA of the CDR3 is TGTGCCAGCAGTTTTCGGACAGCAAACACCGGGGAGCTGTTTTTT. This codes for CASSFRTANTGELFF.